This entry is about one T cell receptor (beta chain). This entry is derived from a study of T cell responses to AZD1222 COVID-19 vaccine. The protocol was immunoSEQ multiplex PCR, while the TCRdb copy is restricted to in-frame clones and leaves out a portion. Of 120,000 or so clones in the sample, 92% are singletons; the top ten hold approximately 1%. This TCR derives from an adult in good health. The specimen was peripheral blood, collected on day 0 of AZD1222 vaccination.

The CDR3: CSVLSEDSYNEQFF. CDR3 DNA sequence: TGCAGCGTTTTGTCCGAGGACTCCTACAATGAGCAGTTCTTC. The chain combines TRBV29-1 with TRBJ2-1, with no clear D. The V end was cut by 5 bases, the J end by 0 bases, with 11 bases between. CDR3 length: 14 residues. Germline V gives CDR1 SQVTM, CDR2 ANQGSEA.